The next 30 T cell receptor beta chains were all read from a single sample in a study of blood T cell repertoires in COVID-19. Only in-frame clones appear in the TCRdb table, and some are missing; sequencing was by immunoSEQ multiplex PCR. Here the sample spans more than 90,000 clones, roughly nine tenths being singletons. The specimen was peripheral blood. The receptors stem from a man aged 65 to 79 who had recovered from COVID-19.

This rearrangement joins TRBV19 to TRBJ2-2; TRBD2 might be the D (6 bases). V was clipped by 5 bases and J by 4 bases, with 8 bases between them. Germline assignment: CDR1 LNHDA and CDR2 SQIVND (reference sequence). This CDR3 is built from 13 residues. CDR3 DNA: TGTGCCAGTAGTCCGACTAGCACCGGGGAGCTGTTTTTT. This translates into CASSPTSTGELFF.

This chain links TRBV6-5 with TRBJ2-3; a possible D gene is TRBD2 (5 bases). The CDR3 covers 12 residues. Germline CDR1 MNHEY, CDR2 SVGAGI. V lost 2 bases and J 9 bases, leaving 9 bases between the germline ends. This CDR3 is CASSYGRGTQYF. CDR3 in DNA: TGTGCCAGCAGTTACGGGCGAGGGACGCAGTATTTT.

The chain carries TRBV5-1 and TRBJ1-1, with unresolved D. The CDR3 length is 15 residues. Trimming took off 0 bases at V and 5 bases at J, with 14 bases between the two ends. Germline CDR1 SGHRS, CDR2 YFSETQ. The CDR3, as DNA: TGCGCCAGCAGCTTGGGTCGGGAAGGTGGGACTGAAGCTTTCTTT. Its protein product is CASSLGREGGTEAFF.

In this sample, this clone turned up once. The chain is built from TRBV28 and TRBJ1-2; 9 nucleotides match TRBD1. In germline, CDR1 is MDHEN, CDR2 SYDVKM. The CDR3 length is 13 residues. V trimming: 1 base; J trimming: 14 bases; junction bases outside the gene matches: 8. The DNA of the CDR3 is TGTGCCAGCAGTTTATCCAACAGGGGGCTATGGACCTTC. Its translation is CASSLSNRGLWTF.

A few counts support this clone. The V and J genes are TRBV5-5 and TRBJ1-2; 7 nucleotides align to TRBD1. CDR3 size: 14 residues. Losses at the gene ends were 4 bases for V and 8 bases for J; bases not matched to a gene: 11. Germline CDR1 reads SGHKS; CDR2 reads YYEKEE (reference sequence). CDR3 nucleotides: TGTGCCAGCAGCCCGGACCCAGGGGGAAGGGGCTACACCTTC. As protein: CASSPDPGGRGYTF.

The J gene is TRBJ1-2, the V gene TRBV28, with TRBD1 identical over 7 bases. CDR1 is MDHEN, CDR2 SYDVKM, per germline. This CDR3 comprises 15 residues. The junction had 9 bases not matched to a gene; V was cut back by 5 bases and J by 3 bases. The CDR3 sequence is CASSTPRGAYYGYTF. The DNA for the CDR3 is TGTGCCAGCAGTACCCCCAGGGGGGCCTACTATGGCTACACCTTC.

The rearrangement links TRBV5-1 to TRBJ2-2, with 11 bases that match TRBD1. From germline, CDR1 is SGHRS and CDR2 YFSETQ. There are 15 residues in the CDR3. Germline trimming cut 4 bases from V and 4 bases from J; bases unmatched to any gene: 3. CDR3 nucleotides: TGCGCCAGCAGCCTCGGGACAGGGGGCACCGGGGAGCTGTTTTTT. Amino acid sequence: CASSLGTGGTGELFF.

This clone appeared once. V and J are TRBV10-1 and TRBJ2-7, with D possibly TRBD2 on 6 matching bases. Per the germline V gene, CDR1 is WNHNN and CDR2 is SYGVQD (reference sequence). This CDR3 has 13 residues. The germline V and J ends were trimmed by 6 bases and 3 bases, with 12 bases remaining between them. CDR3 DNA sequence: TGCGCCAGCAGCGCGGGACTTCTCTACGAGCAGTACTTC. This translates into CASSAGLLYEQYF.

The chain has TRBV30 and TRBJ2-7; 8 positions agree with TRBD2. Trimming cost V 4 bases and J 2 bases; bases outside gene matches: 7. The CDR3 is made up of 14 amino acids. From germline, CDR1 is GTSNPN and CDR2 SVGIG (reference sequence). The CDR3 sequence: CAWNVGGRTYEQYF. In nucleotides, the CDR3 is TGTGCCTGGAACGTGGGCGGGAGGACCTACGAGCAGTACTTC.

This chain joins TRBV6-5 and TRBJ1-3; no clear D. V gave up 7 bases and J gave up 0 bases, with 13 bases separating them. The CDR3 covers 15 residues. Germline CDR1 MNHEY, CDR2 SVGAGI. The CDR3 loop reads CASKRVGGSGNTIYF. The CDR3 DNA reads TGTGCCAGCAAACGGGTCGGCGGCTCTGGAAACACCATATATTTT.

The rearrangement links TRBV6-2 or TRBV6-3 to TRBJ1-5, with TRBD1 matching 9 bases. The CDR3 is made up of 15 amino acids. V shed 6 bases and J 0 bases; nucleotides not matched to a gene: 3. In germline, CDR1 is MNHEY, CDR2 SVGEGT. As DNA, the CDR3 is TGTGCCAGCAGCACAGGGGGCTATAGCAATCAGCCCCAGCATTTT. Translation: CASSTGGYSNQPQHF.

The rearrangement uses TRBV4-3 and TRBJ2-1; TRBD2 agrees at 7 bases. Germline CDR1 LGHNA, CDR2 YSLEER. This CDR3 has 13 residues. The trim removed 0 bases at V and 8 bases at J, leaving 1 base unmatched. The CDR3 DNA is TGCGCCAGCAGCCAAGATGGGGGGGATGAGCAGTTCTTC. Translation: CASSQDGGDEQFF.

The chain carries TRBV30 and TRBJ1-5, with TRBD1 identical over 8 bases. CDR1 is GTSNPN, CDR2 SVGIG, per germline (reference sequence). After removal of 5 bases from V and 5 bases from J, the junction contained 5 bases not matched to a gene. The CDR3 consists of 13 residues. CDR3 sequence (DNA): TGTGCCTGGTCGACAGGGGAAGATCAGCCCCAGCATTTT. Translation gives CAWSTGEDQPQHF. Complete variable domain (other parts from reference TRBV30 and TRBJ1-5): SQTIHQWPATLVQPVGSPLSLECTVEGTSNPNLYWYRQAAGRGLQLLFYSVGIGQISSEVPQNLSASRPQDRQFILSSKKLLLSDSGFYLCAWSTGEDQPQHFGDGTRLSIL.

Written as DNA, the CDR3 is TGTGCCACCAGTGATGAAGTGGACAGCTATGGCTACACCTTC. Translated: CATSDEVDSYGYTF. The V call is TRBV24-1, the J call TRBJ1-2; tentatively, D is TRBD1 (6 bases). There are 14 residues in the CDR3. Between the trimmed V and J ends, which lost 3 bases and 4 bases, there was a span of 11 bases. Germline-derived CDR1 and CDR2 are KGHDR and SFDVKD.

This clone was seen only a few times. V and J are TRBV19 and TRBJ2-7; weak D call: TRBD1 (5 bases). Trimming removed 3 bases at V and 2 bases at J, with 11 bases between. CDR1 and CDR2 (germline): LNHDA, SQIVND (reference sequence). The CDR3 covers 14 residues. The CDR3 DNA reads as TGTGCCAGTAGTATCCTCCAGGGTGCCTACGAGCAGTACTTC. It specifies CASSILQGAYEQYF.

The J gene is TRBJ2-1, the V gene TRBV4-3; D is undetermined. The V gene lost 0 bases and the J gene lost 0 bases, with 6 bases spanning the gap. The CDR3 is made up of 15 amino acids. In germline, CDR1 is LGHNA, CDR2 YSLEER. CDR3 in DNA: TGCGCCAGCAGCCAAGAACCTAGCTCCTACAATGAGCAGTTCTTC. Translated: CASSQEPSSYNEQFF.

V is TRBV28 and J is TRBJ2-7; perhaps TRBD1 as D (6 bases). This CDR3 contains 15 residues. The V end was cut by 10 bases, the J end by 4 bases, with 23 bases between. Germline lookup yields CDR1 MDHEN and CDR2 SYDVKM. The CDR3 spells CATNIAKVDSYEQYF. CDR3 DNA sequence: TGTGCCACCAACATCGCGAAGGTGGACAGTTACGAGCAGTACTTC.

This clone was counted only a few times. The rearrangement joins TRBV7-8 to TRBJ1-5; D is ambiguous. This CDR3 is 14 amino acids long. V was clipped by 1 base and J by 3 bases, with 7 bases between them. Germline V gives CDR1 SGHVS, CDR2 FQNEAQ. The CDR3 protein is CASSLDSFNQPQHF. CDR3 nucleotides: TGTGCCAGCAGCTTAGACAGTTTCAATCAGCCCCAGCATTTT.

V is TRBV28 and J is TRBJ1-4; D gene unclear. The V end lost 0 bases, the J end lost 9 bases, and 8 bases lay between the germline ends. CDR1 and CDR2 (germline): MDHEN, SYDVKM. The CDR3 loop spans 13 amino acids. The chain's CDR3 is CASSLWEEKKLFF. The CDR3 nucleotides read TGTGCCAGCAGTTTATGGGAGGAGAAAAAACTGTTTTTT. Full variable domain (missing parts from reference TRBV28 and TRBJ1-4): DVKVTQSSRYLVKRTGEKVFLECVQDMDHENMFWYRQDPGLGLRLIYFSYDVKMKEKGDIPEGYSVSREKKERFSLILESASTNQTSMYLCASSLWEEKKLFFGSGTQLSVL.

The CDR3 loop is CASSFPGQGAAGYTF. Here the CDR3 DNA reads TGTGCCAGCAGTTTCCCGGGACAGGGGGCCGCTGGCTACACCTTC. The chain links TRBV28 to TRBJ1-2, with 12 bases matching TRBD1. CDR3 length: 15 residues. Germline loops: CDR1 MDHEN, CDR2 SYDVKM. V gave up 3 bases and J gave up 7 bases; unmatched junction bases: 6.

The DNA for the CDR3 is TGTGCCACCAGTGATTTCGGGACAGGGAAAGGCTACACCTTC. Its translation is CATSDFGTGKGYTF. The V call is TRBV24-1, the J call TRBJ1-2; the match to TRBD1 covers 9 bases. With V trimmed by 1 base and J by 8 bases, 4 bases remained unmatched. CDR3 length: 14 residues. Germline loops: CDR1 KGHDR, CDR2 SFDVKD.

The J gene is TRBJ1-1, the V gene TRBV5-1, with TRBD1 matching 9 bases. Germline V gene lookup returns CDR1 SGHRS and CDR2 YFSETQ. The CDR3 consists of 14 residues. V was pared by 5 bases and J by 4 bases, with 6 bases of the junction left unmatched. Here the CDR3 DNA reads TGCGCCAGCAGACAACAGGGGGCGAGCACTGAAGCTTTCTTT. Its translation: CASRQQGASTEAFF. Looking up the rest from reference TRBV5-1 and TRBJ1-1 gives the full variable domain: KAGVTQTPRYLIKTRGQQVTLSCSPISGHRSVSWYQQTPGQGLQFLFEYFSETQRNKGNFPGRFSGRQFSNSRSEMNVSTLELGDSALYLCASRQQGASTEAFFGQGTRLTVV.

This chain connects TRBV11-2 to TRBJ2-3; no clear D. This CDR3 is 13 amino acids long. Germline assignment: CDR1 SGHAT and CDR2 FQNNGV. Trimming took off 4 bases at V and 0 bases at J, with 5 bases between the two ends. The CDR3 DNA follows: TGTGCCAGCAGCTCTACTAGCACAGATACGCAGTATTTT. It specifies CASSSTSTDTQYF.

J is TRBJ2-2 and V is TRBV10-2; a weak D match, TRBD1 (5 bases). Germline V lookup: CDR1 WSHSY, CDR2 SAAADI. This CDR3 region has 14 residues. The V end was cut by 6 bases, the J end by 7 bases, with 15 bases between. The DNA of the CDR3 is TGCGCCAGCAGAATGGCAGGGTTAGTCGGGGAGCTGTTTTTT. Amino acid sequence: CASRMAGLVGELFF.

The genes are TRBV7-2 and TRBJ1-6; tentative D call: TRBD1 (5 bases). Germline lookup yields CDR1 SGHTA and CDR2 FQGNSA. The CDR3 is 15 residues long. V was pared by 1 base and J by 6 bases, with 10 bases between. CDR3 in amino acids: CASSLVGGSNSPLHF. CDR3 DNA: TGTGCCAGCAGCTTAGTGGGGGGGTCTAATTCACCCCTCCACTTT.

This clone has a single count. The chain employs TRBV6-2 or TRBV6-3 and TRBJ2-7; a possible D gene is TRBD2 (5 bases). The CDR3 sequence is 15 residues long. Trimming took off 3 bases at V and 6 bases at J, with 18 bases between the two ends. Germline assignment: CDR1 MNHEY and CDR2 SVGEGT. The CDR3 loop reads CASSYRISALREQYF. As DNA, the CDR3 is TGTGCCAGCAGTTATAGGATTAGCGCATTACGCGAGCAGTACTTC.

This rearrangement joins TRBV7-2 to TRBJ2-1; the match to TRBD2 covers 9 bases. CDR3 length equals 15 residues. Germline lookup yields CDR1 SGHTA and CDR2 FQGNSA. The V and J ends lost 3 bases and 4 bases, in that order; junction bases with no gene match: 4. DNA of the CDR3: TGTGCCAGCAGCTTCTCTAGCGGGAATTACAATGAGCAGTTCTTC. This encodes CASSFSSGNYNEQFF.

The CDR3 loop reads CASSPHLPGTGNNEQFF. In nucleotides, the CDR3 is TGTGCCAGCAGCCCCCACCTTCCCGGGACTGGTAACAATGAGCAGTTCTTC. The chain joins TRBV9 to TRBJ2-1; maybe TRBD2 (6 bases). Trimming cost V 4 bases and J 5 bases, with 22 bases left between them. The CDR3 totals 17 residues. Germline CDR1 is SGDLS and CDR2 is YYNGEE.

This sequence joins TRBV6-1 and TRBJ2-4, with 7 bases aligning to TRBD2. This CDR3 region has 14 residues. V shed 2 bases and J 9 bases; nucleotides not matched to a gene: 7. Germline-derived CDR1 and CDR2 are MNHNS and SASEGT. This CDR3 reads CASSELGGSGIQYF. The CDR3 DNA reads as TGTGCCAGCAGTGAACTGGGGGGGTCCGGCATTCAGTACTTC.

The table lists this clone with a count of one. The CDR3 here is CASSVVQTSYNEQFF. In DNA, the CDR3 is TGTGCCAGCAGCGTAGTGCAGACATCCTACAATGAGCAGTTCTTC. The V and J genes are TRBV9 and TRBJ2-1; no firm D call. Germline V CDR1 and CDR2: SGDLS, YYNGEE. Deletions cut 0 bases from V and 1 base from J, with 8 bases between. CDR3 length: 15 residues.